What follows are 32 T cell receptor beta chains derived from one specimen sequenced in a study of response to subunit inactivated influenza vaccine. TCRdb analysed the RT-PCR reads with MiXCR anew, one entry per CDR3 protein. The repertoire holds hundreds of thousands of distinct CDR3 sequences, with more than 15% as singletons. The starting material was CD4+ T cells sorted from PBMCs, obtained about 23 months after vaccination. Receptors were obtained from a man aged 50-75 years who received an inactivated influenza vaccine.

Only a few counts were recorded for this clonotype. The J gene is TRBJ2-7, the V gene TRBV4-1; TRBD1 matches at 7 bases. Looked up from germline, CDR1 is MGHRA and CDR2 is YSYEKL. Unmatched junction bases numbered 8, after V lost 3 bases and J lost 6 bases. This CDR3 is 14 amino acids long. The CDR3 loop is CASSHDQRGLEQYF. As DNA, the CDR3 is TGCGCCAGCAGCCACGACCAAAGGGGGCTCGAGCAGTACTTC.

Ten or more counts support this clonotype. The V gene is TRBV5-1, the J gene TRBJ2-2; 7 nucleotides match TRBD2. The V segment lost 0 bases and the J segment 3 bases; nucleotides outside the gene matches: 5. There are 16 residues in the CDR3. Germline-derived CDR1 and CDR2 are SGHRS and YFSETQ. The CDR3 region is CASSLGREIYTGELFF. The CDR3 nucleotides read TGCGCCAGCAGCTTGGGGCGGGAGATTTACACCGGGGAGCTGTTTTTT.

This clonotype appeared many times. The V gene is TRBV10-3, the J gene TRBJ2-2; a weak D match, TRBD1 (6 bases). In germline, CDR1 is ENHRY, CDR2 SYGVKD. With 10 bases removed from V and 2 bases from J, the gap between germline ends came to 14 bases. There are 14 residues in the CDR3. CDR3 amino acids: CATWKGQNTGELFF. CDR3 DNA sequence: TGTGCCACCTGGAAGGGACAAAACACCGGGGAGCTGTTTTTT.

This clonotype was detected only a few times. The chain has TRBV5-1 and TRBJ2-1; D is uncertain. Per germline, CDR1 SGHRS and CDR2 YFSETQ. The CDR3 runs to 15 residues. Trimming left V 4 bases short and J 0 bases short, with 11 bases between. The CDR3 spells CASSLIVPSYNEQFF. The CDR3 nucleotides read TGCGCCAGCAGCCTGATAGTTCCCTCCTACAATGAGCAGTTCTTC.

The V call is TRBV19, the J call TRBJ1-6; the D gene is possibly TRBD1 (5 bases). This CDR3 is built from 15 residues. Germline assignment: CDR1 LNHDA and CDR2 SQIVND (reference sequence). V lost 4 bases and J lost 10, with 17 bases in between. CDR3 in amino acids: CASSKGATLRSPLHF. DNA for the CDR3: TGTGCCAGTAGTAAAGGGGCGACTTTAAGATCACCCCTCCACTTT.

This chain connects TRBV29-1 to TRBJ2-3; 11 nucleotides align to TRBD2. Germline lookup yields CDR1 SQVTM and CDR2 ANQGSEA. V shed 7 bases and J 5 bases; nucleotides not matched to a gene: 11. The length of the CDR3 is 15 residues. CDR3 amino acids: CSARGSGRALDTQYF. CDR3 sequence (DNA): TGCAGCGCCCGGGGTAGCGGGAGGGCCCTAGATACGCAGTATTTT.

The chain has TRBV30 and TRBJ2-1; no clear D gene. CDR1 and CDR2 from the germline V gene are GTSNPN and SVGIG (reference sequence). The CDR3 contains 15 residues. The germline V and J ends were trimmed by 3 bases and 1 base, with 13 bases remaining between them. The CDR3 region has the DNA TGTGCCTGGAGAGGGCAGTTAGGATCCTACAATGAGCAGTTCTTC. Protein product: CAWRGQLGSYNEQFF.

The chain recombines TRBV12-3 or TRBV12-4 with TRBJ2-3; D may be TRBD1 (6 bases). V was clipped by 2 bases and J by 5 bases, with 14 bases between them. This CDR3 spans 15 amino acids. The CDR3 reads CASSLRDTLGDTQYF. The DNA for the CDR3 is TGTGCCAGCAGTTTACGGGACACGTTAGGAGATACGCAGTATTTT.

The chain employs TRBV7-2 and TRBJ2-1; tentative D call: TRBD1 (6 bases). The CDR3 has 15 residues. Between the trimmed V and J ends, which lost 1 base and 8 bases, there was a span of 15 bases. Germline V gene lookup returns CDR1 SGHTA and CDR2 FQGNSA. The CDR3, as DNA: TGTGCCAGCAGCTTAGAATCATACAGGGTAGATGAGCAGTTCTTC. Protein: CASSLESYRVDEQFF. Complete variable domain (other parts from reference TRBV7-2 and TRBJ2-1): GAGVSQSPSNKVTEKGKDVELRCDPISGHTALYWYRQSLGQGLEFLIYFQGNSAPDKSGLPSDRFSAERTGGSVSTLTIQRTQQEDSAVYLCASSLESYRVDEQFFGPGTRLTVL.

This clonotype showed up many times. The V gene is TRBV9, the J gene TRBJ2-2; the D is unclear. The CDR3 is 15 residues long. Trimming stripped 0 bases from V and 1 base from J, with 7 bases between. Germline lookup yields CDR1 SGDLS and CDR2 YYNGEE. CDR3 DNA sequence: TGTGCCAGCAGCGTAGGGCAGCGGAACACCGGGGAGCTGTTTTTT. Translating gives CASSVGQRNTGELFF. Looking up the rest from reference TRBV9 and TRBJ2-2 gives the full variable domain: DSGVTQTPKHLITATGQRVTLRCSPRSGDLSVYWYQQSLDQGLQFLIQYYNGEERAKGNILERFSAQQFPDLHSELNLSSLELGDSALYFCASSVGQRNTGELFFGEGSRLTVL.

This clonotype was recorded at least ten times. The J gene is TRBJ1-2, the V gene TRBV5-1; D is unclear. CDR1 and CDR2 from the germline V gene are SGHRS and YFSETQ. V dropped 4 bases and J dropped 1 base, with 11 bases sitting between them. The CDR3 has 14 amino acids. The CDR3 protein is CASSPDVRNYGYTF. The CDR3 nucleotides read TGCGCCAGCAGCCCGGACGTCCGTAACTATGGCTACACCTTC.

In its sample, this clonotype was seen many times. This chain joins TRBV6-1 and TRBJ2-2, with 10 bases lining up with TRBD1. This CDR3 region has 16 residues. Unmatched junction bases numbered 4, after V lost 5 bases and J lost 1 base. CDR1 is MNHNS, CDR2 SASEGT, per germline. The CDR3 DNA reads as TGTGCCAGCAGTCTGACAGGGGGCAGGAACACCGGGGAGCTGTTTTTT. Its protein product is CASSLTGGRNTGELFF.

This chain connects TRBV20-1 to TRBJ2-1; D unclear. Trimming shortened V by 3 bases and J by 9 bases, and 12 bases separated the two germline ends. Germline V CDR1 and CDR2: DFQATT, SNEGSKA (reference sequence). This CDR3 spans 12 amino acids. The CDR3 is CSASSGLSEQFF. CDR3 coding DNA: TGCAGTGCTAGTAGTGGGCTCAGTGAGCAGTTCTTC.

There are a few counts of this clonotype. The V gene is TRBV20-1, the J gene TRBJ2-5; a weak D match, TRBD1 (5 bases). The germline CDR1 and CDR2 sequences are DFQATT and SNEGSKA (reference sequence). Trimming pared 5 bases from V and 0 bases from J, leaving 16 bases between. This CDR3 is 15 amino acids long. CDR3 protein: CSADDSFADQETQYF. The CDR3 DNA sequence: TGCAGTGCTGACGACAGTTTTGCCGACCAAGAGACCCAGTACTTC.

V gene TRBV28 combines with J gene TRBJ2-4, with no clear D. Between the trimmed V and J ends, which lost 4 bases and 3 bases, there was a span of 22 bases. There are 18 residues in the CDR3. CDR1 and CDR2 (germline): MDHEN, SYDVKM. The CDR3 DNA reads TGTGCCAGCAGTTCCGCGAAACTTATCCATTATAACAAAAACATTCAGTACTTC. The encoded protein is CASSSAKLIHYNKNIQYF.

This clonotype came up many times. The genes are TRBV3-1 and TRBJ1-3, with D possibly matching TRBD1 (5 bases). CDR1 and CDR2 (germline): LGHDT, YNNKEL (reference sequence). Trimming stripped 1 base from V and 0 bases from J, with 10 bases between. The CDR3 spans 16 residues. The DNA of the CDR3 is TGTGCCAGCAGCCAAGGTCAGGGTCTCTCTGGAAACACCATATATTTT. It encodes CASSQGQGLSGNTIYF. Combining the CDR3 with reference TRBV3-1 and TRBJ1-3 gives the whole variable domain DTAVSQTPKYLVTQMGNDKSIKCEQNLGHDTMYWYKQDSKKFLKIMFSYNNKELIINETVPNRFSPKSPDKAHLNLHINSLELGDSAVYFCASSQGQGLSGNTIYFGEGSWLTVV.

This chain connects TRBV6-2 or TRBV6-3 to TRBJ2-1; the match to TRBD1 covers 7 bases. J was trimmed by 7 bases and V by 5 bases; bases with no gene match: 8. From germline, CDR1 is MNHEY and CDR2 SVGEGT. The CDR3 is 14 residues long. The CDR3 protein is CASSITGVSNEQFF. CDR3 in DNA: TGTGCCAGCAGTATAACAGGGGTTTCAAATGAGCAGTTCTTC.

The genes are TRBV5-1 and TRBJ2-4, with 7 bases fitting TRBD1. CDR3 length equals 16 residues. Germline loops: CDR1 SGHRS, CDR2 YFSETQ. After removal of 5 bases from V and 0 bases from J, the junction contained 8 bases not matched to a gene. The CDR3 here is CASSVGQALAKNIQYF. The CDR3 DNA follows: TGCGCCAGCAGTGTCGGACAGGCGCTAGCCAAAAACATTCAGTACTTC.

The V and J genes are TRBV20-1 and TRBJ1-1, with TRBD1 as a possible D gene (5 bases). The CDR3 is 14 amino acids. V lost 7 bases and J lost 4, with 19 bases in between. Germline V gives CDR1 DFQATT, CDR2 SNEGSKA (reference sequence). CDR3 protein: CSVKAPGRATEAFF. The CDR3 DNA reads TGCAGTGTCAAAGCCCCGGGGCGAGCCACTGAAGCTTTCTTT.

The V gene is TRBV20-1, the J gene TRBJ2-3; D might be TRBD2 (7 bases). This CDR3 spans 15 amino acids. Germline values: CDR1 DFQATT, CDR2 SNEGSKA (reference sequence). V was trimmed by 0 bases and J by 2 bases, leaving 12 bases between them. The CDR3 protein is CSARDLGGATDTQYF. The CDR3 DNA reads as TGCAGTGCTAGAGATCTTGGGGGGGCCACAGATACGCAGTATTTT.

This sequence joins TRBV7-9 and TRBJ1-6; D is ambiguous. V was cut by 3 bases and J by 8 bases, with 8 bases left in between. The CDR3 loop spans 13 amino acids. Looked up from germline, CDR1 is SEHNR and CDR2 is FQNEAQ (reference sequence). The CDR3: CASSLLSDSPLHF. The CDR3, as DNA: TGTGCCAGCAGCTTGTTGTCAGATTCACCCCTCCACTTT.

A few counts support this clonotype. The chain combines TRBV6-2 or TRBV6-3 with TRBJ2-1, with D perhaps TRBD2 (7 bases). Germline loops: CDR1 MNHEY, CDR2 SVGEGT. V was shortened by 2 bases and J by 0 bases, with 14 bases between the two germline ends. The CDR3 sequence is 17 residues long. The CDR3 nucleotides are TGTGCCAGCAGTTACGGATTGGGGGGGCTCTCCTACAATGAGCAGTTCTTC. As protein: CASSYGLGGLSYNEQFF.

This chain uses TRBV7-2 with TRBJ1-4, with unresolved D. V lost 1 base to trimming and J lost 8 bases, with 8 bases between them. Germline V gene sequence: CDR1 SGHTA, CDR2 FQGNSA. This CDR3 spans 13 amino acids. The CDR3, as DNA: TGTGCCAGCAGCTTAGGGGAGGGAGAAAAACTGTTTTTT. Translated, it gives CASSLGEGEKLFF.

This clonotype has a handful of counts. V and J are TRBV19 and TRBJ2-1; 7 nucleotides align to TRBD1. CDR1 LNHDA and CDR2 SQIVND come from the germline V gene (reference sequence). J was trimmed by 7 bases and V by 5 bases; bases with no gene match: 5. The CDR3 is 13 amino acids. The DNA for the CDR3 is TGTGCCAGTAGTCCCCACAGGGGTAATGAGCAGTTCTTC. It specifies CASSPHRGNEQFF.

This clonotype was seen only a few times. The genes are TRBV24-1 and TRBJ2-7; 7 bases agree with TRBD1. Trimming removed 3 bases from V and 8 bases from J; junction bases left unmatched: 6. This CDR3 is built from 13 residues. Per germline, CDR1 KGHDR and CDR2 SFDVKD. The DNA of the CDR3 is TGTGCCACCAGTGATAACCGGGACAGTAAGCAGTACTTC. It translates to CATSDNRDSKQYF.

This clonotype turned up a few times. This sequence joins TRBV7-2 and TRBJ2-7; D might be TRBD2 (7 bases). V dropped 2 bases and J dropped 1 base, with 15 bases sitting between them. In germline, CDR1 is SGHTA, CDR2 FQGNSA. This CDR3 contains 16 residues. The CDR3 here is CASSLYFAGASYEQYF. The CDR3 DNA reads TGTGCCAGCAGCTTATACTTTGCGGGGGCTTCCTACGAGCAGTACTTC.

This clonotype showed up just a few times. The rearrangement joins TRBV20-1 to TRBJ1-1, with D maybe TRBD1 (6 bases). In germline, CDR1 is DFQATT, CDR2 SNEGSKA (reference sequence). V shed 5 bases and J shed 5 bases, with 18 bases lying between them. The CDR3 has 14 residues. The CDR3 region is CSAPGRGTGTEAFF. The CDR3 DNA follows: TGCAGTGCTCCAGGGAGGGGGACGGGGACTGAAGCTTTCTTT.

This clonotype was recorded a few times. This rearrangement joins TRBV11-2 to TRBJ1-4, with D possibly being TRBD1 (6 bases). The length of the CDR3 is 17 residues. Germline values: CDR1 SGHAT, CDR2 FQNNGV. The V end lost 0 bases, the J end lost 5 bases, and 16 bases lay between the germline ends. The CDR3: CASSLDKQQGRNEKLFF. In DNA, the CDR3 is TGTGCCAGCAGCTTAGATAAGCAGCAGGGGAGAAATGAAAAACTGTTTTTT.

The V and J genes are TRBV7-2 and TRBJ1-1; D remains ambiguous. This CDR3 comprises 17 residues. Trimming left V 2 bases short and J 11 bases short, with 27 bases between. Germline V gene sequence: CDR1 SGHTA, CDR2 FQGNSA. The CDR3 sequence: CASSLYPRVGDLKGAFF. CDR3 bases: TGTGCCAGCAGCTTATACCCCCGGGTAGGAGACCTTAAAGGCGCTTTCTTT.

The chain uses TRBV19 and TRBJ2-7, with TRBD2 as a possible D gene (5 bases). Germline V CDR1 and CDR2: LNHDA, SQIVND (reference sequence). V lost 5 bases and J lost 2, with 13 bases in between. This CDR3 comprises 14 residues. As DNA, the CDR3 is TGTGCCAGTAGTGCGGGTCCACCACCCTACGAGCAGTACTTC. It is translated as CASSAGPPPYEQYF.

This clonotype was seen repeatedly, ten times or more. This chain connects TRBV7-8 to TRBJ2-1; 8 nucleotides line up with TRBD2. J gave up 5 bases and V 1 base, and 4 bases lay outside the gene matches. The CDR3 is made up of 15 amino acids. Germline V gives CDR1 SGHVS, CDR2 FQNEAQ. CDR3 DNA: TGTGCCAGCAGCTTAGAAACTAGCGGCAACAATGAGCAGTTCTTC. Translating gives CASSLETSGNNEQFF.

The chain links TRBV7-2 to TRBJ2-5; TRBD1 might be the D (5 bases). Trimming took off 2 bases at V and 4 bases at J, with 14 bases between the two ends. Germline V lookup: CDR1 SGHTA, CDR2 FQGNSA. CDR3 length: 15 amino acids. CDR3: CASSLSPRVRETQYF. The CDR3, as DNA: TGTGCCAGCAGCTTATCCCCCAGGGTGAGAGAGACCCAGTACTTC.